This T cell receptor beta chain stems from a study of T-cell memory formation after mild COVID-19. Study-wide points: Day 15 to 85 contracting clones showed balanced CD4/CD8; later expanders leaned CD4+. Among CD4+ contracting clones, most were CM and EM, and CD8+ ones EMRA. Certain responding clones were present in pre-infection memory, suggesting participation of cross-reactive memory.

It was 5'RACE with constant-segment primers that produced the TCR alpha and TCR beta cDNA libraries, which carried sample barcodes and UMIs. Using its own MiXCR run on the 5' RACE reads, TCRdb lists one record per CDR3 protein. Altogether about 430,000 distinct CDR3 sequences are present, approximately 19% being singletons, with the ten largest covering 20% to 25%. This clonotype was observed a few times. What it binds is not known. The CDR3 sequence is 11 residues long. V lost 11 bases, J lost 5 bases, and 11 bases lay in between. The V gene's germline CDR1 is ENHRY and CDR2 SYGVKD. The V gene is TRBV10-3, the J gene TRBJ2-3; a possible D gene is TRBD2 (5 bases). The clonotype was recovered from a man aged 18 to 35 who had mild COVID-19 (a few samples of this study predate the infection). Cell type and time point are not known. The sequencing input was PBMCs or a T cell subset sorted from them (not recorded which). CDR3 loop: CASKREDTQYF. The CDR3 DNA sequence: TGTGCCTCAAAGAGGGAAGATACGCAGTATTTT.